Each of the 17 T cell receptor beta chains below was sequenced from the same sample in a study of blood T cell repertoires in COVID-19. Generated by immunoSEQ multiplex PCR, the TCRdb table keeps only in-frame clones and is missing some. This sample carries 250,000 to 350,000 clones, roughly 90% of them seen once, and the ten largest clones take around an eighth. Material for sequencing was peripheral blood. These TCRs come from a woman aged 60 to 75 with acute or convalescent COVID-19.

This chain connects TRBV2 to TRBJ2-2; TRBD2 agrees at 7 bases. V was pared by 0 bases and J by 5 bases, with 12 bases of the junction left unmatched. CDR1 and CDR2 (germline): SNHLY, FYNNEI. The CDR3 contains 18 residues. CDR3 sequence: CASSEARDLAVRTGELFF. The CDR3, as DNA: TGTGCCAGCAGTGAAGCGCGGGACCTAGCGGTGAGGACCGGGGAGCTGTTTTTT.

The CDR3 loop reads CASSWVGTSGGHEQFF. The CDR3 DNA follows: TGCGCCAGCAGCTGGGTTGGGACTAGCGGGGGCCATGAGCAGTTCTTC. The chain uses TRBV5-1 and TRBJ2-1; 14 bases are shared with TRBD2. V was pared by 3 bases and J by 8 bases, with 7 bases of the junction left unmatched. There are 16 residues in the CDR3. The V gene's germline CDR1 is SGHRS and CDR2 YFSETQ.

V gene TRBV28 combines with J gene TRBJ1-1; the match to TRBD1 covers 11 bases. Germline loops: CDR1 MDHEN, CDR2 SYDVKM. V lost 3 bases to trimming and J lost 11 bases; unmatched junction nucleotides: 5. The CDR3 extends over 13 amino acids. CDR3 sequence: CASSFGTGGVAFF. CDR3 DNA: TGTGCCAGCAGTTTTGGGACAGGGGGTGTCGCTTTCTTT.

The V and J genes are TRBV7-9 and TRBJ2-1; a weak D match, TRBD1 (6 bases). The CDR3 covers 14 residues. The V gene's germline CDR1 is SEHNR and CDR2 FQNEAQ (reference sequence). V was shortened by 8 bases and J by 0 bases, with 11 bases between the two germline ends. The CDR3 nucleotides read TGTGCCAGCGCTCGGACAGCCTCCTACAATGAGCAGTTCTTC. Its protein product is CASARTASYNEQFF.

The chain is built from TRBV18 and TRBJ1-2; D is unclear. V gave up 4 bases and J gave up 8 bases, with 8 bases separating them. The CDR3 covers 11 residues. The germline gives CDR1 KGHSH, CDR2 LQKENI. The DNA for the CDR3 is TGTGCCAGCTCACGAGGGATCGGCTACACCTTC. It is translated as CASSRGIGYTF.

The gene calls are TRBV12-3 or TRBV12-4 and TRBJ1-2; D is perhaps TRBD1 (6 bases). This CDR3 has 12 residues. Trimming removed 4 bases at V and 7 bases at J, with 10 bases between. The CDR3 nucleotides read TGTGCCAGCAGTTCCGGGACATCTGGCTACACCTTC. This codes for CASSSGTSGYTF.

As to this clone: The sample carries other DNA sequences with the same CDR3. The chain uses TRBV2 and TRBJ1-1, with 8 bases matching TRBD1. This CDR3 region has 14 residues. CDR1 SNHLY and CDR2 FYNNEI come from the germline V gene. V was pared by 6 bases and J by 0 bases, with 3 bases of the junction left unmatched. The CDR3 reads CASSEQGVNTEAFF. The CDR3 DNA reads TGTGCCAGCAGCGAACAGGGGGTGAACACTGAAGCTTTCTTT.

This chain connects TRBV6-5 to TRBJ2-2; the D is unclear. The V end lost 2 bases, the J end lost 7 bases, and 8 bases lay between the germline ends. The CDR3 contains 13 residues. Per germline, CDR1 MNHEY and CDR2 SVGAGI. CDR3: CASSYRLYGELFF. The CDR3 DNA reads TGTGCCAGCAGTTACCGGTTGTACGGGGAGCTGTTTTTT.

The chain couples TRBV4-3 to TRBJ1-4; D gene ambiguous. V was clipped by 4 bases and J by 1 base, with 10 bases between them. This CDR3 spans 15 amino acids. The germline V gene encodes CDR1 LGHNA and CDR2 YSLEER. The CDR3 loop reads CASSREGLTNEKLFF. Written as DNA, the CDR3 is TGCGCCAGCAGCCGAGAGGGCCTAACTAATGAAAAACTGTTTTTT.

The chain combines TRBV9 with TRBJ2-3; D is undetermined. Germline V gene sequence: CDR1 SGDLS, CDR2 YYNGEE. The CDR3 has 12 amino acids. The V end lost 3 bases, the J end lost 4 bases, and 6 bases lay between the germline ends. DNA of the CDR3: TGTGCCAGCAGCGGTAGAGCAGATACGCAGTATTTT. Amino acid sequence: CASSGRADTQYF.

This chain uses TRBV7-9 with TRBJ2-1; TRBD2 agrees at 13 bases. Per germline, CDR1 SEHNR and CDR2 FQNEAQ (reference sequence). The CDR3 is made up of 22 amino acids. The trim removed 5 bases at V and 5 bases at J, leaving 24 bases unmatched. DNA for the CDR3: TGTGCCAGCAGCAGATCCCCTCAGGGAGTAACTAGCGGGAGGGCCTCTCACAATGAGCAGTTCTTC. This gives the protein CASSRSPQGVTSGRASHNEQFF.

V is TRBV5-4 and J is TRBJ2-1; 8 positions match TRBD1. The V gene end was trimmed by 4 bases and the J gene end by 2 bases; junction bases not matched to a gene: 5. Germline CDR1 is SGHNT and CDR2 is YYREEE (reference sequence). The CDR3 has 15 residues. Here the CDR3 reads CASSTTGAAYNEQFF. CDR3 nucleotides: TGTGCCAGCAGCACGACAGGGGCGGCCTACAATGAGCAGTTCTTC.

This clone was found once. The J gene is TRBJ1-3, the V gene TRBV18, with D possibly matching TRBD1 (5 bases). This CDR3 comprises 17 residues. Germline CDR1 KGHSH, CDR2 LQKENI. With 1 base removed from V and 1 base from J, the gap between germline ends came to 14 bases. This CDR3 reads CASSPQSGPRSGNTIYF. The CDR3 nucleotides are TGTGCCAGCTCACCACAGTCAGGGCCCAGGTCTGGAAACACCATATATTTT.

The chain employs TRBV7-7 and TRBJ1-3; 10 bases match TRBD1. CDR1 is SSHAT and CDR2 is FNYEAQ in the germline V gene (reference sequence). The CDR3 has 13 residues. The CDR3 loop reads CASGTGAGNTIYF. CDR3 DNA: TGTGCTAGCGGGACAGGGGCTGGAAACACCATATATTTT. The full variable domain, in which reference TRBV7-7 and TRBJ1-3 provide the parts outside the CDR3, is GAGVSQSPRYKVTKRGQDVTLRCDPISSHATLYWYQQALGQGPEFLTYFNYEAQPDKSGLPSDRFSAERPEGSISTLTIQRTEQRDSAMYRCASGTGAGNTIYFGEGSWLTVV.

V gene TRBV30 combines with J gene TRBJ1-4; TRBD1 is a possible D gene (5 bases). The CDR3 is 14 amino acids. The V gene lost 3 bases and the J gene lost 8 bases, with 16 bases spanning the gap. Germline V gene lookup returns CDR1 GTSNPN and CDR2 SVGIG (reference sequence). CDR3 loop: CAWRNQGIWEKLFF. The CDR3 nucleotides are TGTGCCTGGAGGAATCAGGGCATTTGGGAAAAACTGTTTTTT.

Notes on this clone: One end of the junction does not line up with germline, which may come from a read error. This chain joins TRBV7-2 and TRBJ2-7; TRBD2 matches at 10 bases. This CDR3 comprises 14 residues. Germline V CDR1 and CDR2: SGHTA, FQGNSA. The CDR3 here is CASSLASGSNEQYF. Here the CDR3 DNA reads TGTGCCAGCAGCCTAGCTAGCGGGAGTAACGAGCAGTACTTC.

The chain couples TRBV4-1 to TRBJ2-2; TRBD2 agrees at 9 bases. Germline lookup yields CDR1 MGHRA and CDR2 YSYEKL. V lost 0 bases and J lost 4; bases outside the gene matches: 12. The CDR3 runs 19 residues. CDR3 sequence reads: CASSQDRGGRAQGTGELFF. For the CDR3, the DNA is TGCGCCAGCAGCCAAGATCGGGGCGGGAGGGCCCAAGGCACCGGGGAGCTGTTTTTT.